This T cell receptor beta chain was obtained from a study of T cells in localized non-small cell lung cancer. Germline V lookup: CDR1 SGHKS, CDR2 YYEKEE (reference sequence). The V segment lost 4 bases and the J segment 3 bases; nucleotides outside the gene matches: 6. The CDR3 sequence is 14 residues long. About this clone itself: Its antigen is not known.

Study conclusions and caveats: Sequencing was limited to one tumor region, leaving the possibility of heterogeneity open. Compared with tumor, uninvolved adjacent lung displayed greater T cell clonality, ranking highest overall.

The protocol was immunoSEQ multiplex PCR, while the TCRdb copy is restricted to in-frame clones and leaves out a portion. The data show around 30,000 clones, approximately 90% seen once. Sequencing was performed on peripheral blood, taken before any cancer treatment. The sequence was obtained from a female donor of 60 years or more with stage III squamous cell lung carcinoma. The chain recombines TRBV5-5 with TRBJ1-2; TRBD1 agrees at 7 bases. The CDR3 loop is CASSPPTGDYGYTF. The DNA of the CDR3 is TGTGCCAGCAGCCCTCCCACAGGGGACTATGGCTACACCTTC. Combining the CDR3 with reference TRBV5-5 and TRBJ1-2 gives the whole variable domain DAGVTQSPTHLIKTRGQQVTLRCSPISGHKSVSWYQQVLGQGPQFIFQYYEKEERGRGNFPDRFSARQFPNYSSELNVNALLLGDSALYLCASSPPTGDYGYTFGSGTRLTVV.